This T cell receptor (beta chain) is drawn from a study of T cells in severe cutaneous drug reactions (dated by TCRdb to the late 2010s). Looking at the study overall: Between 2011 and 2018, patients were recruited from Taiwan, Thailand and a European registry network. Enrollment was limited to patients whose SJS/TEN or DRESS diagnosis was probable or definite according to RegiSCAR criteria. The Naranjo algorithm and the ALDEN drug causality algorithm were used to identify the culprit drug. Blister fluids/cells, PBMC and other biological samples were taken from patients in the acute stage or the recovery stage. Single-cell sequencing, quantitative PCR validation, functional assays and transgenic mouse experiments were combined with bulk TCR sequencing. Libraries used iRepertoire multiplex PCR; authors cited a comparison showing similar capture of abundant clonotypes across iRepertoire and 5' RACE methods with or without UMI. Study-level results and caveats: All seven CBZ-SJS/TEN blister samples contained a public TCRbeta CDR3 (mean roughly 14%), which was undetectable or scarce in tolerant-control and healthy-donor PBMC. According to the authors, further study is still needed to determine whether the public TCR generalizes to SJS/TEN caused by other drugs. CBZ-SJS/TEN patients showed strongly increased TRBV12-4 usage, with averages of 30% to 40% in blister cells and around 5% in PBMC.

For CDR1 and CDR2, the germline V gene lists MDHEN and SYDVKM. From its cysteine to its phenylalanine, the CDR3 spans 13 amino acids. DNA is not recorded here. The donors whose samples were sequenced had carbamazepine-induced Stevens-Johnson syndrome or toxic epidermal necrolysis (CBZ-SJS/TEN). Patients with drug-induced severe cutaneous adverse reactions had T cell receptor repertoires profiled by next-generation sequencing to look for drug-specific clonotypes. RNA was isolated either from blister cells of skin lesions or from peripheral blood mononuclear cells. For both bulk and single-cell sequencing, libraries were prepared with the iRepertoire multiplex PCR system and TCR subtype-specific primers. Multiplex PCR with primers aimed at the V, D and J gene regions produced the bulk TCR beta libraries. Each sample contributed roughly 100-500 ng of RNA as input for preparing the bulk TCR library. Bulk TCR beta amplicons were sequenced on an Illumina MiSeq. The study's own analysis went as follows. Sample misassignments and low-quality sequencing reads were removed through quality control steps. The amino acids lying between the V-gene Y[YFLI]C motif and the J-segment [FW]GXGT motif were defined as CDR3. The IMGT database was followed for TRBV and TRBJ gene assignments and CDR3 clonotypes. TRBV expression in each sample was normalized to the mean of the same gene in PBMC from approximately 45 healthy donors. Following TCRdb reprocessing, every CDR3 protein sequence forms one entry, and DNA is not provided. These V and J calls rely on TCRdb rather than the paper's analysis. The table for this sample shows roughly 7,000 distinct CDR3 sequences. The ten top clones hold around 31% of the sample.

As to this clonotype: Its antigen has not been determined.

The clonotype comes from a human donor with toxic epidermal necrolysis, a severe cutaneous drug reaction. The receptor chain draws on TRBV28 and TRBJ1-2. The sequencing input was cells from a skin blister. The sample's cell subset or site label is to be understood as: unsorted cells from skin lesion blisters. CDR3 sequence: CASSQTRNYGYTF.